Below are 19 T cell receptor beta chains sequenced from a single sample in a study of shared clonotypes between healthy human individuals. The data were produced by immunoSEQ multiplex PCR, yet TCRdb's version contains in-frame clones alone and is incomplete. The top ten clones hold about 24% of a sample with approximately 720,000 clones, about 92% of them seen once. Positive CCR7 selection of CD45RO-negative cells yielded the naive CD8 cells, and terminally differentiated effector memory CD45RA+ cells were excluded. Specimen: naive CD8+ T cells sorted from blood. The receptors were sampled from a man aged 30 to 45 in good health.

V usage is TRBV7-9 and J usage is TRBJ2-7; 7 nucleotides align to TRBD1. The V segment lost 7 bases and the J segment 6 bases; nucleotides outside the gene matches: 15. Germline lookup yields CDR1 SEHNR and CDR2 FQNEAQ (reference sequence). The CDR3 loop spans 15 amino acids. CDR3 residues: CASTDERQGEREQYF. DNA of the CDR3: TGTGCCAGCACCGACGAGCGACAGGGCGAACGCGAGCAGTACTTC.

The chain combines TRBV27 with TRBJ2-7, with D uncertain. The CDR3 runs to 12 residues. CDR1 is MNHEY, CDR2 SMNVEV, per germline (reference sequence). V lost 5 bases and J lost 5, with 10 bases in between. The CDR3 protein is CASSPPGNEQYF. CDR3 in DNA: TGTGCCAGCAGTCCCCCTGGAAACGAGCAGTACTTC.

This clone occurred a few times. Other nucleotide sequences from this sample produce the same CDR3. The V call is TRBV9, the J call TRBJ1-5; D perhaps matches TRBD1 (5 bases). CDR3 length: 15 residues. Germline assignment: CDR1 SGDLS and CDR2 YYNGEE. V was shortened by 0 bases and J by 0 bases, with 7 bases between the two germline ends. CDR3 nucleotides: TGTGCCAGCAGCGTAGAGGGGAATAGCAATCAGCCCCAGCATTTT. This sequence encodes CASSVEGNSNQPQHF.

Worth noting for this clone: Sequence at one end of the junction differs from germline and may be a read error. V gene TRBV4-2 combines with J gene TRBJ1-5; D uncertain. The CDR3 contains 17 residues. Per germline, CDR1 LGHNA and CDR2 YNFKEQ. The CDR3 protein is CASSQVGHSGFNQPQHF. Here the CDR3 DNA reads TGTGCCAGCAGTCAAGTCGGGCACTCGGGGTTTAATCAGCCCCAGCATTTT.

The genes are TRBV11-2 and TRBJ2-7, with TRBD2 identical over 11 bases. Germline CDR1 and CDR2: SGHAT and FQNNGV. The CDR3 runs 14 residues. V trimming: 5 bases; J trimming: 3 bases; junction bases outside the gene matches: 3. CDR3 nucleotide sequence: TGTGCCAGCAGCAAGACTAGCGGGGACTACGAGCAGTACTTC. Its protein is CASSKTSGDYEQYF.

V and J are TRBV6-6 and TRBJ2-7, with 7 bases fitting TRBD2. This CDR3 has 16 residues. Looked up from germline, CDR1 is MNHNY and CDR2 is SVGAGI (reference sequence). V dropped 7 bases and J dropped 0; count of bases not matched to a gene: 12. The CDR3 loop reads CASTTGGAQPSYEQYF. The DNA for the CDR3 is TGTGCCAGCACCACGGGAGGCGCCCAACCCTCCTACGAGCAGTACTTC.

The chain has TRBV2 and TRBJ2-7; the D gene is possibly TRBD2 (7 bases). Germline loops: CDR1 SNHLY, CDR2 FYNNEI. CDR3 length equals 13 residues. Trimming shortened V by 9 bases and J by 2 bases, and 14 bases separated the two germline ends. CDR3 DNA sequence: TGTGCCAGTTTGCGGGGGCCAGCCTACGAGCAGTACTTC. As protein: CASLRGPAYEQYF.

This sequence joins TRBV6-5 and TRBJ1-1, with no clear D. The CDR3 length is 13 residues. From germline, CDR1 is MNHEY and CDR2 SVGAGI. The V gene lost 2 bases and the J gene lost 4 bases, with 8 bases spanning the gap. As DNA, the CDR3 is TGTGCCAGCAGTTACCCGGCCGCCACTGAAGCTTTCTTT. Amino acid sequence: CASSYPAATEAFF.

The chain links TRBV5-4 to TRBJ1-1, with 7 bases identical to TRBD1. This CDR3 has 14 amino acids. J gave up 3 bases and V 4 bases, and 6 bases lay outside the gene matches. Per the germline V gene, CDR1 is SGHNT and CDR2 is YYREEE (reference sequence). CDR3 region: CASSLRDSYTEAFF. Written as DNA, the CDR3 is TGTGCCAGCAGCCTCCGGGACAGTTACACTGAAGCTTTCTTT. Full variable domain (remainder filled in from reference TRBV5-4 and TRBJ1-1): ETGVTQSPTHLIKTRGQQVTLRCSSQSGHNTVSWYQQALGQGPQFIFQYYREEENGRGNFPPRFSGLQFPNYSSELNVNALELDDSALYLCASSLRDSYTEAFFGQGTRLTVV.

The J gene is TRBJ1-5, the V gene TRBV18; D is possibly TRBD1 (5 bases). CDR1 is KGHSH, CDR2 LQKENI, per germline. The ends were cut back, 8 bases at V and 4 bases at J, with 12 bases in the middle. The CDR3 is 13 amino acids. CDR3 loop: CASTIQENQPQHF. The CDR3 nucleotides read TGTGCCAGCACGATACAGGAAAATCAGCCCCAGCATTTT.

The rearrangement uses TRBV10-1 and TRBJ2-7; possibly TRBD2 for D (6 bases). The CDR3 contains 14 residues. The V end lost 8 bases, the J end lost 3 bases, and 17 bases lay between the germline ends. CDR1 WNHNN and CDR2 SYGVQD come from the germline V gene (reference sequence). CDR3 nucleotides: TGCGCCAGCCGATTTCCAGCGGGCAACTACGAGCAGTACTTC. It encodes CASRFPAGNYEQYF.

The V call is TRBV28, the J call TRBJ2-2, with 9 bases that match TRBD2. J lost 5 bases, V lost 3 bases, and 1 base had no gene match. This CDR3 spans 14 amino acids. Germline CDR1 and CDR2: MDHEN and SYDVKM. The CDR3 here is CASSFLAGTGELFF. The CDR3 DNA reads TGTGCCAGCAGTTTTCTAGCGGGAACCGGGGAGCTGTTTTTT.

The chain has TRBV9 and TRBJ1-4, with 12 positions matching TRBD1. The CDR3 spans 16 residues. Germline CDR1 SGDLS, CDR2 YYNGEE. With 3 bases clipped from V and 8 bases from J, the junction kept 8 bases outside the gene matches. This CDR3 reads CASSGGTGGNREKLFF. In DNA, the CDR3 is TGTGCCAGCAGCGGCGGGACAGGGGGCAACCGGGAAAAACTGTTTTTT.

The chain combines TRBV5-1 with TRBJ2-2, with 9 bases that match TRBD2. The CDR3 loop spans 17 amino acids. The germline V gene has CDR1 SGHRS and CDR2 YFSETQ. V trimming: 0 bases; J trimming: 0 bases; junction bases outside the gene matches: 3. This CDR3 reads CASSLALAGSNTGELFF. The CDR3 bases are TGCGCCAGCAGCTTGGCACTAGCGGGCTCGAACACCGGGGAGCTGTTTTTT. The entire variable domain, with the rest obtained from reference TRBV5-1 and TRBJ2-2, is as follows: KAGVTQTPRYLIKTRGQQVTLSCSPISGHRSVSWYQQTPGQGLQFLFEYFSETQRNKGNFPGRFSGRQFSNSRSEMNVSTLELGDSALYLCASSLALAGSNTGELFFGEGSRLTVL.

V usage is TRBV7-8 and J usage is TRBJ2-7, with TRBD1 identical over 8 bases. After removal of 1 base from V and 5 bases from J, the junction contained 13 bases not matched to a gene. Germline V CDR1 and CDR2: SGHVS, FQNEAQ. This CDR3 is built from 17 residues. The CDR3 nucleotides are TGTGCCAGCAGCTTAGTTTGGGCAGGGGGCTACAGCGACGAGCAGTACTTC. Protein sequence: CASSLVWAGGYSDEQYF.

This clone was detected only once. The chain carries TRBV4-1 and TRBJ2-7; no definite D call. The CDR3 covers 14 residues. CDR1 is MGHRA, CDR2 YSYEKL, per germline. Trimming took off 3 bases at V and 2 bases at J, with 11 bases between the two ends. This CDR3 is CASSQNIRTYEQYF. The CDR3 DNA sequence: TGCGCCAGCAGCCAGAATATTAGAACCTACGAGCAGTACTTC.

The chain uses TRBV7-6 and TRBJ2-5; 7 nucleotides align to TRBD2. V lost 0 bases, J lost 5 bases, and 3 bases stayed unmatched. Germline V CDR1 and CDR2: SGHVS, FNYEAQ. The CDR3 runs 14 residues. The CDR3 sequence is CASSLAGGRETQYF. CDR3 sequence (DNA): TGTGCCAGCAGCTTAGCGGGAGGGCGGGAGACCCAGTACTTC.

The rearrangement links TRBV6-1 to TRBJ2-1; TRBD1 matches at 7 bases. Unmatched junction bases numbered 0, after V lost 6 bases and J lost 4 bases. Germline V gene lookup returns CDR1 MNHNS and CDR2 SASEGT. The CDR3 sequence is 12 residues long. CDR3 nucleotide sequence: TGTGCCAGCAGACAGGGGTACAATGAGCAGTTCTTC. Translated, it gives CASRQGYNEQFF.

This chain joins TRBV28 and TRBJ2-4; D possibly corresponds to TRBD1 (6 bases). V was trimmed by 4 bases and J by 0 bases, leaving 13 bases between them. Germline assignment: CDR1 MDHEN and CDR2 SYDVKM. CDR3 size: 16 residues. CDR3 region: CASSSLTGIAKNIQYF. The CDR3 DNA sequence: TGTGCCAGCAGTTCCCTGACAGGCATAGCCAAAAACATTCAGTACTTC.